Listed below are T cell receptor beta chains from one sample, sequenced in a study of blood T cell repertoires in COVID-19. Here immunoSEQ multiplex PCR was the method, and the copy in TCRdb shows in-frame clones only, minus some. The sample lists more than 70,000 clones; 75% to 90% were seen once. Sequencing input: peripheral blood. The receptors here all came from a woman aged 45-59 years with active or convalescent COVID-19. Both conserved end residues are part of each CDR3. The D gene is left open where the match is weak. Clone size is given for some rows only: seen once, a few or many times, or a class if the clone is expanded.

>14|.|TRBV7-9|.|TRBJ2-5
CASSPKKNGETQYF
TGTGCCAGCAGCCCAAAGAAGAACGGGGAGACCCAGTACTTC
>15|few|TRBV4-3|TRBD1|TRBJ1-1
CASSRIGQANTEAFF
TGCGCCAGCAGCCGAATAGGACAGGCGAACACTGAAGCTTTCTTT
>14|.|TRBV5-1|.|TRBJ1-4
CASSLGSVAEKLFF
TGCGCCAGCAGCTTGGGGAGTGTGGCGGAAAAACTGTTTTTT
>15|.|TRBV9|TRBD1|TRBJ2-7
CASSMSQGAIYEQYF
TGTGCCAGCAGCATGAGTCAGGGGGCCATTTACGAGCAGTACTTC
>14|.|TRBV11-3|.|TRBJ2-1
CASSLDSARNEQFF
TGTGCCAGCAGCTTGGACAGCGCCCGCAATGAGCAGTTCTTC
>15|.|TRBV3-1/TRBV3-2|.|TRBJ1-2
CASSQGGPRPYGYTF
TGTGCCAGCAGCCAAGGGGGCCCCCGGCCCTATGGCTACACCTTC
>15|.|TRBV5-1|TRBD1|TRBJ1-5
CASSPGTGRGQPQHF
TGCGCCAGCAGCCCCGGGACAGGGCGTGGACAGCCCCAGCATTTT
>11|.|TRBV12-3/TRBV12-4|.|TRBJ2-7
CASSSGTQQYF
TGTGCCAGCAGTTCCGGGACTCAGCAGTACTTC
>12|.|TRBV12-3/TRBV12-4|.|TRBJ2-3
CASTQGTDTQYF
TGTGCCAGCACCCAGGGGACAGATACGCAGTATTTT
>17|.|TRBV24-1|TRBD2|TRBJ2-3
CATSGYLAGAYTDTQYF
TGTGCCACCAGTGGATACTTAGCGGGGGCCTACACAGATACGCAGTATTTT
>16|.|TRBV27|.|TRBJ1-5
CASSTQGGGGNQPQHF
TGTGCCAGCAGCACACAGGGAGGGGGTGGCAATCAGCCCCAGCATTTT
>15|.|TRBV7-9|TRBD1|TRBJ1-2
CASRAGTGANYGYTF
TGTGCCAGCAGGGCCGGGACAGGGGCTAACTATGGCTACACCTTC
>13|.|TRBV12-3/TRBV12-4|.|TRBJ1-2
CASSFSQAYGYTF
TGTGCCAGCAGTTTTAGTCAGGCCTATGGCTACACCTTC
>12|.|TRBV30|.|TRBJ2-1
CAWSAGSTEQFF
TGTGCCTGGAGTGCGGGGTCGACTGAGCAGTTCTTC
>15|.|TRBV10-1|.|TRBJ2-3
CASRRSLNGADTQYF
TGCGCCAGCAGGAGGTCCTTGAACGGGGCAGATACGCAGTATTTT
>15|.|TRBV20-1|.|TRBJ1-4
CSASKGNGANEKLFF
TGCAGTGCTAGTAAGGGAAACGGGGCTAATGAAAAACTGTTTTTT
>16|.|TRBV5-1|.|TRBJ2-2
CASSRAGTQNTGELFF
TGCGCCAGCAGTCGAGCAGGGACACAAAACACCGGGGAGCTGTTTTTT
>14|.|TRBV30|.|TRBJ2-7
CAWSVLGAGDEQYF
TGTGCCTGGAGTGTACTGGGGGCTGGGGATGAGCAGTACTTC
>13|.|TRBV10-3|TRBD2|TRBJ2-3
CAISTSGTDTQYF
TGTGCCATCAGCACTAGCGGCACAGATACGCAGTATTTT
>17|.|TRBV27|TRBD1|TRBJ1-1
CASSLLRTGIFNTEAFF
TGTGCCAGCAGTTTATTGCGGACAGGGATCTTCAACACTGAAGCTTTCTTT
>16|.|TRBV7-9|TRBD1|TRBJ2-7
CASSQDRVGWTYEQYF
TGTGCCAGCAGCCAGGACAGGGTGGGATGGACCTACGAGCAGTACTTC
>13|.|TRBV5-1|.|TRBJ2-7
CASSLVERHEQYF
TGCGCCAGCAGCTTGGTCGAGCGGCACGAGCAGTACTTC
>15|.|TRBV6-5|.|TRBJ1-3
CASTPHRDSGNTIYF
TGTGCCAGCACCCCACATCGGGACTCTGGAAACACCATATATTTT
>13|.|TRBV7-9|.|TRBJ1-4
CASSYRVEEKLFF
TGTGCCAGCAGCTACAGGGTTGAAGAAAAACTGTTTTTT
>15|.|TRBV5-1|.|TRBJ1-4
CASSLNNRANEKLFF
TGCGCCAGCAGCTTGAATAACAGGGCTAATGAAAAACTGTTTTTT
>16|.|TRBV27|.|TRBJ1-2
CASSPREGRTPYGYTF
TGTGCCAGCAGTCCTCGGGAGGGGCGGACCCCGTATGGCTACACCTTC
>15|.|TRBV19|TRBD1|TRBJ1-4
CASSIPGQGMEKLFF
TGTGCCAGTAGTATACCGGGACAGGGCATGGAAAAACTGTTTTTT
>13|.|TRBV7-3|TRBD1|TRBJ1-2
CASSSGQGAGYTF
TGTGCCAGCAGCTCGGGACAGGGGGCAGGCTACACCTTC
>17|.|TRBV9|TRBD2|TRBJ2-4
CASSQLAGGPSGHIQYF
TGTGCCAGCAGTCAACTAGCGGGGGGTCCCTCCGGACACATTCAGTACTTC
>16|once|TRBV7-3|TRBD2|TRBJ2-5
CASSLARGGLQETQYF
TGTGCCAGCAGCTTAGCACGGGGGGGCCTCCAAGAGACCCAGTACTTC
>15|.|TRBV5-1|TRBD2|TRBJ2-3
CASSSNSGAGGTQYF
TGCGCCAGCAGCTCCAATAGCGGGGCGGGCGGTACGCAGTATTTT
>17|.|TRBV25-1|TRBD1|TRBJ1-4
CASSEQGGGVTNEKLFF
TGTGCCAGCAGTGAACAAGGGGGCGGTGTAACTAATGAAAAACTGTTTTTT
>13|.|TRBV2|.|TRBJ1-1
CASSYTMNTEAFF
TGTGCCAGCAGCTATACCATGAACACTGAAGCTTTCTTT
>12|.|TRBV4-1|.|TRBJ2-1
CASSPQVGEQFF
TGCGCCAGCAGCCCCCAGGTTGGTGAGCAGTTCTTC
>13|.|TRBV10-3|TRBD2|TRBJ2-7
CAISGSSGGEQYF
TGTGCCATCAGTGGGTCTAGCGGGGGGGAGCAGTACTTC
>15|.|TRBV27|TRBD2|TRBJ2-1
CASSLFPGLYNEQFF
TGTGCCAGCAGTTTATTCCCGGGACTATACAATGAGCAGTTCTTC
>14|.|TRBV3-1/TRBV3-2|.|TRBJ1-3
CASSQRQAGNTIYF
TGTGCCAGCAGCCAAAGACAGGCTGGAAACACCATATATTTT
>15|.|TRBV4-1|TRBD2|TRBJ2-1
CASSLGAGDLNEQFF
TGCGCCAGCAGCCTAGGAGCGGGAGATCTCAATGAGCAGTTCTTC
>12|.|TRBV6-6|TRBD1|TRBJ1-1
CASSDRDTEAFF
TGTGCCAGCAGTGACAGGGACACTGAAGCTTTCTTT
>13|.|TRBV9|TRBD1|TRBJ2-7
CASSVLGGGEQYF
TGTGCCAGCAGCGTACTAGGGGGCGGGGAGCAGTACTTC
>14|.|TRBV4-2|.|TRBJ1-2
CASSQVGSYYGYTF
TGTGCCAGCAGCCAAGTGGGCAGCTATTATGGCTACACCTTC
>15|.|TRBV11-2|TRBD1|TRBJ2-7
CASSESTGRVYEQYF
TGTGCCAGCAGTGAATCGACAGGGAGAGTTTACGAGCAGTACTTC
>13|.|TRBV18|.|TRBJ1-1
CASSSLRNTEAFF
TGTGCCAGCTCATCCCTTCGGAACACTGAAGCTTTCTTT
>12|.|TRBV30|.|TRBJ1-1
CAWKVGSTEAFF
TGTGCCTGGAAGGTGGGCAGCACTGAAGCTTTCTTT
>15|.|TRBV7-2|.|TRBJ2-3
CASSPGDLSTDTQYF
TGTGCCAGCAGCCCAGGGGACCTTAGCACAGATACGCAGTATTTT
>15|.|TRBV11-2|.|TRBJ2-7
CASSLNSWASYEQYF
TGTGCCAGCAGCTTAAATAGTTGGGCATCCTACGAGCAGTACTTC
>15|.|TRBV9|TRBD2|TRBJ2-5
CASSPPNGGGETQYF
TGTGCCAGCAGCCCCCCGAACGGGGGGGGAGAGACCCAGTACTTC